The TCR beta chain under discussion was sequenced for a study of T-cell reconstitution after alpha-beta-depleted transplantation in children. This CDR3 contains 13 residues. Germline V gene sequence: CDR1 DFQATT, CDR2 SNEGSKA (reference sequence). The germline V and J ends were trimmed by 1 base and 8 bases, with 11 bases remaining between them. The library targeted TCRbeta and was prepared with unique molecular identifiers. TCRdb reprocessed the PCR reads with MiXCR, giving one entry per CDR3 protein. In the table there are approximately 200,000 distinct CDR3 sequences, roughly 15% of which are singletons.

Sequences were derived from PBMCs from the stem cell graft donor, sampled from the stem cell graft. The sequence was obtained from a human donor who donated a stem cell graft to a child with acute lymphoblastic leukemia. The chain employs TRBV20-1 and TRBJ1-4; no clear D. This chain's CDR3 is CSARGTAGEKLFF. CDR3 DNA sequence: TGCAGTGCTAGAGGGACGGCGGGGGAAAAACTGTTTTTT.